This T cell receptor beta chain was captured by sequencing in a study of T cell responses to AZD1222 COVID-19 vaccine. The CDR3 has 16 residues. This table comes from immunoSEQ multiplex PCR, and its TCRdb copy is limited to in-frame clones, with some not included. Of some 150,000 clones in the sample, 88% were seen once. The sample was peripheral blood, taken 28 days after the second dose of the MenACWY control vaccine. J is TRBJ1-2 and V is TRBV21-1; the table's D call of TRBD1 was not tested on the DNA. TRBV21-1 is tagged as a pseudogene. The receptor comes from an adult who received the MenACWY meningococcal vaccine as a control. CDR3 in amino acids: CASSKAGDRHNYGYTF. CDR3 nucleotides: TGTGCCAGCAGCAAAGCAGGCGACAGACATAACTATGGCTACACCTTC.